These T cell receptor beta chains were read from a single sample in a study of blood T cell repertoires in COVID-19. Only in-frame clones appear in the TCRdb table, and some are missing; sequencing was by immunoSEQ multiplex PCR. The sample has approximately 290,000 clones, roughly 89% seen once. The specimen was peripheral blood. The receptors come from a man aged 25 to 40 with acute or convalescent COVID-19. Both conserved end residues are part of each CDR3. Each record gives: D gene, J gene, clone size, V gene, CDR3 protein, CDR3 DNA. The D gene is left open where the match is weak. Clone sizes are given selectively: once, few, many, or a class where the clone is expanded.

- | TRBJ2-3 | - | TRBV24-1 | CATSDLRGPTDTQYF | TGTGCCACCAGTGATTTGCGCGGGCCCACAGATACGCAGTATTTT
TRBD1 | TRBJ2-1 | - | TRBV3-1/TRBV3-2 | CASSHLPGQRYNEQFF | TGTGCCAGCAGCCACCTACCGGGACAGCGATACAATGAGCAGTTCTTC
TRBD1 | TRBJ2-7 | - | TRBV11-2 | CASTPRGQGYYEQYF | TGTGCCAGCACCCCTAGGGGACAGGGTTACTACGAGCAGTACTTC
- | TRBJ2-7 | - | TRBV12-3/TRBV12-4 | CASSLHADYEQYF | TGTGCCAGCAGTTTACACGCAGACTACGAGCAGTACTTC
TRBD1 | TRBJ2-7 | - | TRBV10-2 | CASMTGGHSYEQYF | TGCGCCAGCATGACAGGGGGCCACTCCTACGAGCAGTACTTC
TRBD1 | TRBJ1-4 | - | TRBV6-2/TRBV6-3 | CASSSDRGQEKLFF | TGTGCCAGCAGTTCCGACAGGGGCCAGGAAAAACTGTTTTTT
TRBD1 | TRBJ2-2 | - | TRBV11-3 | CASSPDRGSGGELFF | TGTGCCAGCAGCCCCGACAGGGGGAGTGGCGGGGAGCTGTTTTTT
- | TRBJ2-3 | - | TRBV7-2 | CASSLQLGGTDTQYF | TGTGCCAGCAGCCTCCAACTGGGCGGCACAGATACGCAGTATTTT
TRBD1 | TRBJ2-7 | - | TRBV16 | CASSPPDRGYGDYEQYF | TGTGCCAGCAGCCCACCTGACAGGGGATATGGGGACTACGAGCAGTACTTC
TRBD2 | TRBJ2-1 | - | TRBV7-6 | CASRLLAGGQNEQFF | TGTGCCAGCAGACTGCTAGCGGGAGGGCAGAATGAGCAGTTCTTC
TRBD1 | TRBJ2-2 | - | TRBV3-1/TRBV3-2 | CASSPDRGKEELFF | TGTGCCAGCAGCCCCGACAGGGGGAAGGAGGAGCTGTTTTTT
- | TRBJ1-5 | - | TRBV16 | CASSHGQRGERGLF | TGTGCCAGCAGCCACGGACAGCGGGGCGAGCGGGGTCTTTTT
- | TRBJ1-3 | - | TRBV7-3 | CASNLDGGSGNTIYF | TGTGCCAGCAACCTCGACGGAGGCTCTGGAAACACCATATATTTT
TRBD1 | TRBJ1-1 | few | TRBV5-1 | CASSKFPQGASTQKLNTEAFF | TGCGCCAGCAGCAAATTCCCACAGGGGGCGAGTACTCAAAAATTAAACACTGAAGCTTTCTTT
- | TRBJ2-6 | once | TRBV7-3 | CASSSLGRDSGANVLTF | TGTGCCAGCAGCTCCCTAGGACGGGACTCTGGGGCCAACGTCCTGACTTTC
- | TRBJ1-1 | - | TRBV19 | CASSPSWGRGTEAFF | TGTGCCAGTAGTCCCTCGTGGGGAAGGGGGACTGAAGCTTTCTTT
TRBD1 | TRBJ1-6 | - | TRBV19 | CASSGIQGSSYNSPLHF | TGTGCCAGTAGTGGAATACAGGGGTCCTCCTATAATTCACCCCTCCACTTT
- | TRBJ2-1 | - | TRBV2 | CASSFTSFGEQFF | TGTGCCAGCAGTTTTACTAGCTTCGGTGAGCAGTTCTTC
- | TRBJ1-3 | - | TRBV2 | CASTDSPGGLNTIYF | TGTGCCAGCACCGATTCGCCGGGGGGTTTAAACACCATATATTTT
- | TRBJ1-2 | - | TRBV18 | CASSPARDVVYGYTF | TGTGCCAGCTCACCAGCCAGGGATGTAGTCTATGGCTACACCTTC
- | TRBJ2-7 | - | TRBV5-4 | CASSSANRAVGEQYF | TGTGCCAGCAGCTCTGCCAACAGGGCAGTAGGCGAGCAGTACTTC
- | TRBJ2-1 | - | TRBV19 | CANLHGERASYNEQFF | TGTGCCAACCTCCATGGCGAGCGGGCGTCCTACAATGAGCAGTTCTTC
- | TRBJ2-2 | - | TRBV7-9 | CASSQLDSFQSLNTGELFF | TGTGCCAGCAGCCAGCTCGACAGTTTTCAATCCCTGAACACCGGGGAGCTGTTTTTT
TRBD2 | TRBJ2-3 | - | TRBV11-3 | CASSPGLAGGLTSTDTQYF | TGTGCCAGCAGCCCGGGACTAGCGGGGGGTCTCACTAGCACAGATACGCAGTATTTT
- | TRBJ2-7 | - | TRBV14 | CASWGVQYF | TGTGCCAGCTGGGGGGTGCAGTACTTC
TRBD2 | TRBJ2-3 | - | TRBV18 | CASSLRAGGPSDTQYF | TGTGCCAGCTCACTGCGGGCGGGGGGGCCCTCAGATACGCAGTATTTT
TRBD1 | TRBJ2-7 | - | TRBV7-9 | CASSLAETGFSYEQYF | TGTGCCAGCAGCTTAGCAGAGACAGGGTTTTCCTACGAGCAGTACTTC
TRBD1 | TRBJ1-5 | - | TRBV7-2 | CASSLGGGQGSAQHF | TGTGCCAGCAGCTTAGGAGGTGGACAGGGATCAGCCCAGCATTTT
- | TRBJ2-5 | - | TRBV6-5 | CASSLQETQYF | TGTGCCAGCAGCCTCCAAGAGACCCAGTACTTC
TRBD1 | TRBJ1-2 | - | TRBV27 | CASSLGGQPNGYTF | TGTGCCAGCAGTTTAGGGGGACAGCCCAATGGCTACACCTTC
- | TRBJ2-2 | - | TRBV15 | CATSRQQGFGGELFF | TGTGCCACCAGCAGACAACAGGGTTTCGGCGGGGAGCTGTTTTTT
- | TRBJ2-7 | once | TRBV3-1/TRBV3-2 | CASSQEAPWEQYF | TGTGCCAGCAGCCAAGAAGCCCCCTGGGAGCAGTACTTC
TRBD2 | TRBJ2-1 | - | TRBV5-1 | CASSLDGASGSYEQFF | TGCGCCAGCAGCTTGGATGGGGCTAGCGGGAGTTATGAGCAGTTCTTC
- | TRBJ2-3 | - | TRBV5-1 | CASSLLARGGADTQYF | TGCGCCAGCAGCTTGTTGGCTAGAGGAGGCGCAGATACGCAGTATTTT
TRBD1 | TRBJ2-5 | - | TRBV9 | CASSAAGQGAKQTQYF | TGTGCCAGCAGCGCAGCCGGACAGGGCGCTAAGCAGACCCAGTACTTC
TRBD1 | TRBJ1-3 | - | TRBV29-1 | CSVAGQGNTIYF | TGCAGCGTTGCGGGACAGGGGAACACCATATATTTT
- | TRBJ2-5 | - | TRBV6-5 | CASRRTVQETQYF | TGTGCCAGCAGACGGACAGTTCAAGAGACCCAGTACTTC
- | TRBJ1-5 | - | TRBV28 | CASSSPQGWYQPQHF | TGTGCCAGCAGTTCCCCACAGGGATGGTATCAGCCCCAGCATTTT
- | TRBJ2-7 | - | TRBV28 | CATYPGTAYYEQYF | TGTGCCACGTACCCCGGGACTGCCTACTACGAGCAGTACTTC
- | TRBJ1-1 | - | TRBV12-5 | CASGLAEMGKSGMNTEAFF | TGTGCTAGTGGTTTGGCCGAAATGGGCAAATCAGGGATGAACACTGAAGCTTTCTTT
- | TRBJ1-1 | - | TRBV6-6 | CASREGWATEAFF | TGTGCCAGCCGAGAGGGATGGGCCACTGAAGCTTTCTTT
- | TRBJ1-6 | - | TRBV3-1/TRBV3-2 | CASSQEAKGSPLHF | TGTGCCAGCAGCCAAGAAGCTAAGGGGTCACCCCTCCACTTT
- | TRBJ2-5 | - | TRBV27 | CASSLESGSKTQYF | TGTGCCAGCAGTTTAGAGTCAGGGTCGAAGACCCAGTACTTC
TRBD1 | TRBJ1-2 | - | TRBV27 | CASSSTGQGNYGYTF | TGTGCCAGCAGTTCAACGGGACAGGGTAACTATGGCTACACCTTC
TRBD1 | TRBJ1-2 | once | TRBV28 | CASSLMGQGANGYTF | TGTGCCAGCAGTTTAATGGGACAGGGGGCTAATGGCTACACCTTC
- | TRBJ2-7 | few | TRBV28 | CASSFDPSQIRSRYEQYF | TGTGCCAGCAGTTTTGATCCATCGCAAATCCGGAGTCGCTACGAGCAGTACTTC
- | TRBJ2-3 | once | TRBV7-9 | CASSAYWGAGVTQYF | TGTGCCAGCAGCGCGTATTGGGGAGCCGGGGTTACGCAGTATTTT
- | TRBJ2-3 | - | TRBV4-1 | CASSQQRGQRVPTDTQYF | TGCGCCAGCAGCCAGCAGAGAGGGCAGCGGGTCCCCACAGATACGCAGTATTTT
- | TRBJ1-6 | - | TRBV9 | CASSVESVNSPLHF | TGTGCCAGCAGCGTGGAAAGCGTCAATTCACCCCTCCACTTT
TRBD1 | TRBJ2-1 | - | TRBV5-6 | CASIMTGFNEQFF | TGTGCCAGCATCATGACAGGGTTCAATGAGCAGTTCTTC
TRBD2 | TRBJ2-7 | - | TRBV28 | CASSLGGTSVYEQYF | TGTGCCAGCAGTTTAGGGGGGACTAGCGTCTACGAGCAGTACTTC
TRBD1 | TRBJ2-7 | - | TRBV5-1 | CASSLNRGLSSYEQYF | TGCGCCAGCAGCCTCAACAGGGGGTTGAGCTCCTACGAGCAGTACTTC
TRBD1 | TRBJ1-4 | - | TRBV28 | CASSIPDRVNEKLFF | TGTGCCAGCAGTATCCCGGACAGGGTTAATGAAAAACTGTTTTTT
TRBD1 | TRBJ2-4 | - | TRBV5-4 | CASSSTTGGRNIQYF | TGTGCCAGCAGCTCCACCACAGGGGGGAGGAACATTCAGTACTTC